Described below is a single T cell receptor (beta chain) sequence and its context. Antigen unknown. An end of the junction differs from the germline gene, which may be a read error. This sample stems from a study of blood T cells in healthy people across ages. Whole-study results and caveats: Observed TCR beta diversity per million T cells went down as age went up. This fall followed a roughly linear course with age.

Germline loops: CDR1 SGDLS, CDR2 YYNGEE. The CDR3 spans 13 residues. Combining a sample-barcoded 5' primer with a J-beta primer mix, a second PCR ran for roughly 6 to 12 cycles. Every sample produced at least 2.5 million CDR3-containing paired-end reads. MiXCR, applied by TCRdb to the 5' RACE reads, yields one record per CDR3 protein. The data contain around 1,900,000 distinct CDR3 sequences, approximately 40% of them seen just once; the ten biggest clones take up more than 20%. The sample, about 10 milliliters of peripheral blood, was drawn from each donor. The source of this sequence is a human donor in good health. Sequencing was done on a sample of blood. The chain joins TRBV9 to TRBJ2-6; D possibly corresponds to TRBD1 (6 bases). The CDR3 DNA follows: TGTGCCAGCAGCCTGGCAGGGGCCAACATCCTGACTTTC. Translated, it gives CASSLAGANILTF.